Listed here are 20 T cell receptor beta chains from one sample, sequenced in a study of beta chain features in type 1 diabetes. Investigators reverse transcribed all isolated RNA, so they sequenced expressed TCRB transcripts. Sequencing was performed with immunoSEQ multiplex PCR; in TCRdb, only in-frame clones are kept and a portion is missing. The sample includes 810,000 or so clones, around a sixth of them seen just once. Sequencing was performed on naive CD4+ T cells from blood. The receptors were gathered from a woman aged 18-29 years in good health.

The V and J genes are TRBV15 and TRBJ2-3, with no clear D. V was pared by 9 bases and J by 1 base, with 14 bases between. Germline V gene sequence: CDR1 LNHNV, CDR2 YYDKDF (reference sequence). The CDR3 is made up of 14 amino acids. The CDR3 loop is CATSVGLRTDTQYF. The CDR3 DNA follows: TGTGCCACATCCGTAGGCCTCCGCACAGATACGCAGTATTTT.

This clone was counted a few times. In DNA form, the CDR3 reads TGTGCCAGCAACTTAGGGAACACTGAAGCTTTCTTT. Residues: CASNLGNTEAFF. The J gene is TRBJ1-1, the V gene TRBV2; no definite D call. Trimming cost V 7 bases and J 1 base, with 7 bases left between them. The CDR3 is 12 residues long. Germline V lookup: CDR1 SNHLY, CDR2 FYNNEI.

The chain recombines TRBV9 with TRBJ1-1; D not resolved. This CDR3 comprises 14 residues. V lost 0 bases, J lost 0 bases, and 6 bases lay in between. Germline CDR1 and CDR2: SGDLS and YYNGEE. The CDR3 DNA is TGTGCCAGCAGCGTAGCGGCGCTGAACACTGAAGCTTTCTTT. Its protein is CASSVAALNTEAFF.

This clone has more than one count but fewer than ten. V usage is TRBV7-2 and J usage is TRBJ2-2; D remains ambiguous. This CDR3 region has 14 residues. Germline lookup yields CDR1 SGHTA and CDR2 FQGNSA. The germline V and J ends were trimmed by 4 bases and 4 bases, with 10 bases remaining between them. Here the CDR3 reads CASSSLRTTGELFF. CDR3 in DNA: TGTGCCAGCAGCTCCCTCCGGACCACCGGGGAGCTGTTTTTT.

This clone has a handful of counts. This chain connects TRBV7-9 to TRBJ2-2; D ambiguous. Germline assignment: CDR1 SEHNR and CDR2 FQNEAQ (reference sequence). The CDR3 runs 12 residues. Trimming stripped 5 bases from V and 5 bases from J, with 6 bases between. The CDR3 DNA follows: TGTGCCAGCAGCCCGCGAACCGGGGAGCTGTTTTTT. Its protein product is CASSPRTGELFF.

This clone was recorded a few times. The gene calls are TRBV6-1 and TRBJ1-1; D gene unclear. The CDR3 is made up of 13 amino acids. In germline, CDR1 is MNHNS, CDR2 SASEGT. Between the trimmed V and J ends, which lost 6 bases and 1 base, there was a span of 9 bases. The chain's CDR3 is CASRQAENTEAFF. CDR3 coding DNA: TGTGCCAGCAGACAAGCAGAGAACACTGAAGCTTTCTTT.

The V and J genes are TRBV29-1 and TRBJ2-5; TRBD1 agrees at 10 bases. The CDR3 extends over 14 amino acids. The J segment lost 0 bases and the V segment lost 6 bases, leaving 4 bases of the junction unmatched. Germline V gene data show CDR1 as SQVTM and CDR2 as ANQGSEA. The CDR3 is CSVRTGGNQETQYF. The CDR3 DNA follows: TGCAGCGTCCGGACAGGGGGAAACCAAGAGACCCAGTACTTC.

In this sample, this clone turned up a few times. The chain recombines TRBV5-4 with TRBJ2-5; D ambiguous. Germline CDR1 reads SGHNT; CDR2 reads YYREEE (reference sequence). The CDR3 spans 16 residues. V shed 7 bases and J shed 0 bases, with 19 bases lying between them. The CDR3 DNA is TGTGCCAGCTCTCGGACCGGTGGGTTATACCAAGAGACCCAGTACTTC. It codes for CASSRTGGLYQETQYF.

The chain links TRBV19 to TRBJ2-5, with 7 bases that match TRBD2. V lost 10 bases to trimming and J lost 4 bases; unmatched junction nucleotides: 9. In germline, CDR1 is LNHDA, CDR2 SQIVND (reference sequence). The CDR3 extends over 13 amino acids. DNA of the CDR3: TGTGCCACTAGGGAGGTAGCGGGAGAGACCCAGTACTTC. Its translation: CATREVAGETQYF. Full variable domain (rest looked up from reference TRBV19 and TRBJ2-5): DGGITQSPKYLFRKEGQNVTLSCEQNLNHDAMYWYRQDPGQGLRLIYYSQIVNDFQKGDIAEGYSVSREKKESFPLTVTSAQKNPTAFYLCATREVAGETQYFGPGTRLLVL.

This chain joins TRBV7-9 and TRBJ2-7, with D perhaps TRBD1 (6 bases). The V end was cut by 2 bases, the J end by 4 bases, with 12 bases between. This CDR3 contains 14 residues. Germline values: CDR1 SEHNR, CDR2 FQNEAQ (reference sequence). CDR3 protein: CASSLNTGLYEQYF. The DNA for the CDR3 is TGTGCCAGCAGCTTAAATACAGGGTTGTACGAGCAGTACTTC.

The sample holds a few counts of this clone. J is TRBJ2-7 and V is TRBV5-6; no reliable D call. Trimming shortened V by 1 base and J by 3 bases, and 11 bases separated the two germline ends. Germline CDR1 SGHDT, CDR2 YYEEEE. CDR3 size: 14 residues. The CDR3 DNA reads TGTGCCAGCAGCTTGATGGGTCCCCGCTACGAGCAGTACTTC. The encoded protein is CASSLMGPRYEQYF.

The chain uses TRBV11-2 and TRBJ2-1; TRBD1 matches 7 bases. Trimming cost V 10 bases and J 6 bases; bases outside gene matches: 3. This CDR3 has 11 residues. Germline V CDR1 and CDR2: SGHAT, FQNNGV. CDR3 DNA: TGTGCCACAAGGGGGCGCAATGAGCAGTTCTTC. This gives the protein CATRGRNEQFF.

The genes are TRBV27 and TRBJ2-4, with no clear D. The CDR3 has 13 amino acids. In germline, CDR1 is MNHEY, CDR2 SMNVEV (reference sequence). V dropped 5 bases and J dropped 6 bases, with 11 bases sitting between them. The CDR3 region is CASSPTGRNIQYF. CDR3 nucleotide sequence: TGTGCCAGCAGTCCGACCGGACGAAACATTCAGTACTTC.

V gene TRBV7-6 combines with J gene TRBJ2-1; no firm D call. The germline CDR1 and CDR2 sequences are SGHVS and FNYEAQ. The CDR3 contains 17 residues. The V end was cut by 0 bases, the J end by 0 bases, with 12 bases between. CDR3 sequence reads: CASSLAPPASSYNEQFF. CDR3 bases: TGTGCCAGCAGCTTAGCGCCCCCGGCCAGCTCCTACAATGAGCAGTTCTTC.

This sequence joins TRBV4-1 and TRBJ2-7, with 8 bases that match TRBD2. This CDR3 is built from 17 residues. V dropped 0 bases and J dropped 4; count of bases not matched to a gene: 11. Looked up from germline, CDR1 is MGHRA and CDR2 is YSYEKL. CDR3 DNA sequence: TGCGCCAGCAGCCAAGACCTAGCGGGCCCCATTCATTACGAGCAGTACTTC. This encodes CASSQDLAGPIHYEQYF.

This clone was counted between two and nine times. V is TRBV6-5 and J is TRBJ1-2; TRBD1 agrees at 7 bases. The junction had 4 bases not matched to a gene; V was cut back by 5 bases and J by 7 bases. CDR1 is MNHEY and CDR2 is SVGAGI in the germline V gene. This CDR3 comprises 12 residues. The CDR3 DNA follows: TGTGCCAGCAGTACAGGGGAGGGTGGCTACACCTTC. Its protein is CASSTGEGGYTF.

In this sample, this clone turned up once. This chain connects TRBV6-5 to TRBJ2-7; D might be TRBD1 (6 bases). V lost 6 bases and J lost 2, with 11 bases in between. This CDR3 comprises 13 residues. Germline CDR1 is MNHEY and CDR2 is SVGAGI. The CDR3 loop reads CASRATGAYEQYF. CDR3 nucleotides: TGTGCCAGCAGGGCGACAGGAGCCTACGAGCAGTACTTC.

This clone was observed a handful of times. The gene calls are TRBV10-3 and TRBJ2-3; D possibly corresponds to TRBD2 (5 bases). Germline-derived CDR1 and CDR2 are ENHRY and SYGVKD. This CDR3 is 13 amino acids long. V lost 0 bases and J lost 5, with 6 bases in between. Here the CDR3 reads CAISESEVDTQYF. The CDR3 DNA reads as TGTGCCATCAGTGAGTCGGAGGTAGATACGCAGTATTTT.

This clone was seen more than once but under ten times. The chain is built from TRBV7-3 and TRBJ2-3; TRBD2 matches 10 bases. V was pared by 7 bases and J by 1 base, with 8 bases of the junction left unmatched. Germline lookup yields CDR1 SGHTA and CDR2 FQGTGA. CDR3 size: 16 residues. The CDR3 region has the DNA TGTGCCAGCAATACCCTAGCGGGAGAGGGCACAGATACGCAGTATTTT. It specifies CASNTLAGEGTDTQYF.

This clone was recorded a few times. This chain links TRBV4-1 with TRBJ2-3, with D possibly being TRBD1 (6 bases). Trimming removed 1 base at V and 3 bases at J, with 20 bases between. The CDR3 runs to 18 residues. CDR1 and CDR2 (germline): MGHRA, YSYEKL. The CDR3 reads CASSQVYVRTDLTDTQYF. CDR3 nucleotide sequence: TGCGCCAGCAGCCAAGTATACGTTCGGACAGATTTAACAGATACGCAGTATTTT.